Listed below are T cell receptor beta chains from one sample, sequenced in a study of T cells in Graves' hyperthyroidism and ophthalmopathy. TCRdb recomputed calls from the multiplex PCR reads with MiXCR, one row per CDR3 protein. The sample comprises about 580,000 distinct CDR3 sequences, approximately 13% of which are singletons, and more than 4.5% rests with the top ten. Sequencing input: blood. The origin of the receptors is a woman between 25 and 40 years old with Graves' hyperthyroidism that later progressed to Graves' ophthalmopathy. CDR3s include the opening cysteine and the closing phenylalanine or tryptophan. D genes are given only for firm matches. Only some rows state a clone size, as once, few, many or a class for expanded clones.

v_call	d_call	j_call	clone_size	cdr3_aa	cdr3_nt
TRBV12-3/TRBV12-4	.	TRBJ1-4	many	CASRVGALEKLFF	TGTGCCAGCAGGGTGGGAGCCTTGGAAAAACTGTTTTTT
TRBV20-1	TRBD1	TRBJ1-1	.	CSARDLRQGAFRTEAFF	TGCAGTGCTAGAGATTTGCGACAGGGGGCCTTTCGCACTGAAGCTTTCTTC
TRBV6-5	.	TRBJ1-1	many	CASSYSGLVDTEAFF	TGTGCCAGCAGTTACTCCGGGCTCGTAGACACTGAAGCTTTCTTT
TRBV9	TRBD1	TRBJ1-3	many	CASSGTGVVRNTIYF	TGTGCCAGCAGCGGGACAGGGGTGGTCAGAAACACCATATATTTT
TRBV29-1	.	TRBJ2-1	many	CSVAALADEQFF	TGCAGCGTTGCGGCGCTAGCAGATGAGCAGTTCTTC
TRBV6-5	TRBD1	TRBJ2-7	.	CASSLLYDRAEEQYF	TGTGCCAGCAGTTTGCTGTATGACAGGGCGGAGGAGCAGTACTTC
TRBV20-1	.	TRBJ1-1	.	CSASRPGGAEAFF	TGCAGTGCTAGTCGTCCCGGCGGAGCTGAAGCTTTCTTT
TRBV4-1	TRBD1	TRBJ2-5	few	CASSQRRVGQAQETQYF	TGCGCCAGCAGCCAAAGACGGGTAGGACAGGCCCAAGAGACCCAGTACTTC
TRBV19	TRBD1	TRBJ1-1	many	CASSTSGTGEGGGAFF	TGTGCCAGTAGTACGTCCGGGACAGGGGAAGGCGGAGGAGCTTTCTTT
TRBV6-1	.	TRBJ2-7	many	CASSFTVSSYEQYF	TGTGCCAGCAGTTTTACTGTGAGCTCCTACGAGCAGTACTTC